This entry lists 32 T cell receptor beta chains sequenced from one sample in a study of CD8 T cells in ankylosing spondylitis. TCRdb called the 5' RACE reads again in MiXCR, with one record for every CDR3 protein. The profile shows 200,000 or so distinct CDR3 sequences, over 10% of them singletons. Specimen: blood, either unsorted or a sorted T cell fraction (not recorded which). Source of these receptors: a female donor with ankylosing spondylitis or in good health (not recorded which).

This clonotype was counted only a few times. The chain recombines TRBV30 with TRBJ2-1; D is unresolved. Germline lookup yields CDR1 GTSNPN and CDR2 SVGIG (reference sequence). CDR3 length: 11 amino acids. The germline V and J ends were trimmed by 2 bases and 7 bases, with 6 bases remaining between them. The CDR3, as DNA: TGTGCCTGGAGTTACGGAAATGAGCAGTTCTTC. It encodes CAWSYGNEQFF.

Ten or more counts support this clonotype. The rearrangement links TRBV5-1 to TRBJ1-4, with D tentatively TRBD1 (6 bases). The CDR3 covers 13 residues. The V gene lost 4 bases and the J gene lost 7 bases, with 11 bases spanning the gap. Germline V CDR1 and CDR2: SGHRS, YFSETQ. The CDR3 region is CASSRDIGEKLFF. As DNA, the CDR3 is TGCGCCAGCAGCAGGGACATCGGTGAAAAACTGTTTTTT.

V gene TRBV7-2 combines with J gene TRBJ2-7, with D possibly TRBD2 on 7 matching bases. The CDR3 sequence is 16 residues long. V lost 3 bases and J 5 bases, leaving 20 bases between the germline ends. Germline CDR1 SGHTA, CDR2 FQGNSA. This CDR3 reads CASSFGRGNLLHEQYF. The DNA for the CDR3 is TGTGCCAGCAGCTTTGGGAGGGGGAACCTGCTCCACGAGCAGTACTTC.

This clonotype has ten or more counts. The chain employs TRBV9 and TRBJ1-2; D gene unclear. The CDR3 covers 13 residues. CDR1 SGDLS and CDR2 YYNGEE come from the germline V gene. V was clipped by 0 bases and J by 2 bases, with 5 bases between them. CDR3 loop: CASSVDGNYGYTF. DNA of the CDR3: TGTGCCAGCAGCGTAGATGGAAACTATGGCTACACCTTC. The entire variable domain, with the rest obtained from reference TRBV9 and TRBJ1-2, is as follows: DSGVTQTPKHLITATGQRVTLRCSPRSGDLSVYWYQQSLDQGLQFLIQYYNGEERAKGNILERFSAQQFPDLHSELNLSSLELGDSALYFCASSVDGNYGYTFGSGTRLTVV.

This clonotype was seen a few times. The DNA for the CDR3 is TGCAGCGTTGATAAAGGGATACTATATGGCTACACCTTC. Encoded protein: CSVDKGILYGYTF. V gene TRBV29-1 combines with J gene TRBJ1-2; D is ambiguous. This CDR3 region has 13 residues. V lost 3 bases and J 5 bases, leaving 13 bases between the germline ends. Germline values: CDR1 SQVTM, CDR2 ANQGSEA.

This clonotype was detected many times. The chain is built from TRBV30 and TRBJ2-7, with D possibly matching TRBD2 (5 bases). The germline gives CDR1 GTSNPN, CDR2 SVGIG (reference sequence). V lost 3 bases, J lost 0 bases, and 12 bases lay in between. This CDR3 is built from 14 residues. CDR3 loop: CAWRVKGSSYEQYF. As DNA, the CDR3 is TGTGCCTGGAGGGTGAAAGGGAGCTCCTACGAGCAGTACTTC.

The chain couples TRBV18 to TRBJ2-2; the match to TRBD1 covers 7 bases. CDR1 is KGHSH and CDR2 is LQKENI in the germline V gene. The CDR3 runs to 16 residues. Trimming cost V 6 bases and J 6 bases; bases outside gene matches: 13. DNA for the CDR3: TGTGCCAGCTCGGACCATACCGGGACAGAGGCCGGGGAGCTGTTTTTT. Its protein is CASSDHTGTEAGELFF.

This clonotype was counted many times. This chain uses TRBV20-1 with TRBJ2-7, with D possibly matching TRBD1 (7 bases). Between the trimmed V and J ends, which lost 1 base and 0 bases, there was a span of 13 bases. CDR1 is DFQATT and CDR2 is SNEGSKA in the germline V gene (reference sequence). The length of the CDR3 is 15 residues. The CDR3 region is CSARAGDSPSYEQYF. In nucleotides, the CDR3 is TGCAGTGCTAGAGCGGGGGACAGTCCCTCCTACGAGCAGTACTTC.

In DNA form, the CDR3 reads TGTGCCAGCTCACCGGCGGAGTATCAGCCCCAGCATTTT. Translating it yields CASSPAEYQPQHF. This sequence joins TRBV18 and TRBJ1-5; D is ambiguous. The V gene's germline CDR1 is KGHSH and CDR2 LQKENI. Trimming pared 3 bases from V and 5 bases from J, leaving 8 bases between. The CDR3 is made up of 13 amino acids.

This clonotype was recorded at least ten times. V usage is TRBV19 and J usage is TRBJ2-2; D remains unclear. Germline V gives CDR1 LNHDA, CDR2 SQIVND (reference sequence). This CDR3 has 14 residues. V lost 7 bases and J 0 bases, leaving 9 bases between the germline ends. CDR3 loop: CASKVRPNTGELFF. CDR3 sequence (DNA): TGTGCCAGTAAGGTCAGACCGAACACCGGGGAGCTGTTTTTT.

There are many counts of this clonotype. The rearrangement uses TRBV20-1 and TRBJ2-7, with 8 bases aligning to TRBD1. Trimming cost V 1 base and J 6 bases; bases outside gene matches: 8. Per the germline V gene, CDR1 is DFQATT and CDR2 is SNEGSKA (reference sequence). CDR3 length equals 14 residues. The CDR3 DNA is TGCAGTGCTAGAGTCCGGACAGGGAAGAGCGAGCAGTACTTC. Its protein is CSARVRTGKSEQYF.

This clonotype showed up many times. V is TRBV12-3 or TRBV12-4 and J is TRBJ1-5, with D possibly matching TRBD1 (6 bases). Trimming took 3 bases from V and 6 from J, leaving 15 bases between them. The CDR3 totals 15 residues. The CDR3 sequence is CASSFDAQGGQPQHF. In nucleotides, the CDR3 is TGTGCCAGCAGTTTCGATGCACAGGGTGGTCAGCCCCAGCATTTT.

Many counts were recorded for this clonotype. The genes are TRBV15 and TRBJ1-6, with a tentative D call TRBD1 (5 bases). The V end was cut by 0 bases, the J end by 5 bases, with 8 bases between. This CDR3 is 15 amino acids long. In germline, CDR1 is LNHNV, CDR2 YYDKDF (reference sequence). The chain's CDR3 is CATSRDQGNNSPLHF. The CDR3 nucleotides read TGTGCCACCAGCAGAGATCAGGGAAATAATTCACCCCTCCACTTT.

A few counts support this clonotype. The V and J genes are TRBV7-3 and TRBJ2-1; D may be TRBD2 (6 bases). In germline, CDR1 is SGHTA, CDR2 FQGTGA. V lost 3 bases and J 0 bases, leaving 15 bases between the germline ends. The CDR3 is 17 amino acids. This CDR3 reads CASSFGGRGSSYNEQFF. DNA of the CDR3: TGTGCCAGCAGCTTCGGGGGACGGGGAAGCTCCTACAATGAGCAGTTCTTC.

A few counts support this clonotype. This chain connects TRBV12-3 or TRBV12-4 to TRBJ1-6; no clear D. Between the trimmed V and J ends, which lost 6 bases and 5 bases, there was a span of 8 bases. The CDR3 covers 13 residues. The CDR3 sequence: CASSLRDNSPLHF. The CDR3 coding sequence is TGTGCCAGCAGCTTGAGGGATAATTCACCCCTCCACTTT.

To note about this clonotype: This clone may be a read error of a much larger clone one base away. The rearrangement links TRBV7-9 to TRBJ2-1; D remains unclear. This CDR3 has 12 residues. V lost 5 bases and J lost 3, with 5 bases in between. Germline CDR1 and CDR2: SEHNR and FQNEAQ (reference sequence). CDR3 sequence (DNA): TGTGCCAGCAGCCTCTTCTACAATGAGCAGTTCTTC. The encoded protein is CASSLFYNEQFF. Combining the CDR3 with reference TRBV7-9 and TRBJ2-1 gives the whole variable domain DTGVSQNPRHKITKRGQNVTFRCDPISEHNRLYWYRQTLGQGPEFLTYFQNEAQLEKSRLLSDRFSAERPKGSFSTLEIQRTEQGDSAMYLCASSLFYNEQFFGPGTRLTVL.

J is TRBJ2-5 and V is TRBV20-1; D is ambiguous. Germline lookup yields CDR1 DFQATT and CDR2 SNEGSKA (reference sequence). The germline V and J ends were trimmed by 6 bases and 3 bases, with 14 bases remaining between them. This CDR3 spans 13 amino acids. The CDR3 here is CSALRSPEETQYF. The CDR3 region has the DNA TGCAGTGCCCTACGTAGCCCAGAAGAGACCCAGTACTTC.

This clonotype was picked up many times. The chain recombines TRBV29-1 with TRBJ1-1, with 8 bases fitting TRBD1. CDR3 size: 12 residues. V lost 7 bases, J lost 0 bases, and 1 base stayed unmatched. The germline CDR1 and CDR2 sequences are SQVTM and ANQGSEA. The CDR3 DNA reads TGCAGCGCAGGGGGCATGAACACTGAAGCTTTCTTT. This sequence encodes CSAGGMNTEAFF. Together with reference TRBV29-1 and TRBJ1-1, the CDR3 gives the full variable domain: SAVISQKPSRDICQRGTSLTIQCQVDSQVTMMFWYRQQPGQSLTLIATANQGSEATYESGFVIDKFPISRPNLTFSTLTVSNMSPEDSSIYLCSAGGMNTEAFFGQGTRLTVV.

This clonotype was seen a handful of times. The chain couples TRBV20-1 to TRBJ1-5; D not certain. Trimming pared 1 base from V and 0 bases from J, leaving 13 bases between. Germline V gene lookup returns CDR1 DFQATT and CDR2 SNEGSKA (reference sequence). CDR3 length: 16 residues. This CDR3 reads CSARGGQKYSNQPQHF. As DNA, the CDR3 is TGCAGTGCTAGAGGTGGGCAGAAGTATAGCAATCAGCCCCAGCATTTT.

This clonotype is classed as medium-sized. The chain carries TRBV9 and TRBJ1-1; the D is unclear. The V and J ends lost 1 base and 1 base respectively, with 5 bases between them. The CDR3 has 13 residues. Germline V gene lookup returns CDR1 SGDLS and CDR2 YYNGEE. This CDR3 is CASSVSQNTEAFF. The CDR3 DNA is TGTGCCAGCAGCGTAAGTCAGAACACTGAAGCTTTCTTT.

This clonotype has ten or more counts. The chain carries TRBV20-1 and TRBJ2-4; D may be TRBD1 or TRBD2 (5 bases each). The CDR3 length is 14 residues. Trimming pared 3 bases from V and 7 bases from J, leaving 16 bases between. Germline CDR1 and CDR2: DFQATT and SNEGSKA (reference sequence). The CDR3 region is CSARGPRGPNIQYF. CDR3 in DNA: TGCAGTGCTAGGGGTCCCCGGGGACCTAACATTCAGTACTTC.

This clonotype was seen many times. V and J are TRBV5-1 and TRBJ2-7; no reliable D call. This CDR3 has 12 amino acids. Deletions cut 1 base from V and 2 bases from J, with 4 bases between. Germline assignment: CDR1 SGHRS and CDR2 YFSETQ. In nucleotides, the CDR3 is TGCGCCAGCAGCTTGCTTCCCTACGAGCAGTACTTC. It encodes CASSLLPYEQYF.

J is TRBJ2-6 and V is TRBV25-1, with no clear D. Trimming stripped 7 bases from V and 3 bases from J, with 7 bases between. The germline V gene encodes CDR1 MGHDK and CDR2 SYGVNS. The CDR3 has 13 residues. The DNA of the CDR3 is TGTGCCAGCATTAGGGATGGGGCCAACGTCCTGACTTTC. Amino acids: CASIRDGANVLTF. Full variable domain (rest looked up from reference TRBV25-1 and TRBJ2-6): EADIYQTPRYLVIGTGKKITLECSQTMGHDKMYWYQQDPGMELHLIHYSYGVNSTEKGDLSSESTVSRIRTEHFPLTLESARPSHTSQYLCASIRDGANVLTFGAGSRLTVL.

This clonotype was picked up many times. V gene TRBV20-1 combines with J gene TRBJ2-7; 7 bases are shared with TRBD1. J was trimmed by 2 bases and V by 5 bases; bases with no gene match: 0. Germline V gene lookup returns CDR1 DFQATT and CDR2 SNEGSKA (reference sequence). This CDR3 is built from 11 residues. CDR3 in amino acids: CSAGTAYEQYF. The CDR3 DNA reads TGCAGTGCTGGGACAGCCTACGAGCAGTACTTC.

Only a few counts were recorded for this clonotype. The CDR3 bases are TGTGCCAGCAGCCACTCGGGGATTCTATCCTACAATGAGCAGTTCTTC. Amino acids: CASSHSGILSYNEQFF. This chain uses TRBV5-5 with TRBJ2-1, with D tentatively TRBD2 (5 bases). Germline V gives CDR1 SGHKS, CDR2 YYEKEE (reference sequence). V was pared by 4 bases and J by 1 base, with 15 bases between. This CDR3 spans 16 amino acids.

Many counts were recorded for this clonotype. This chain uses TRBV29-1 with TRBJ1-1; D is undetermined. The length of the CDR3 is 11 residues. Germline loops: CDR1 SQVTM, CDR2 ANQGSEA. Trimming took 2 bases from V and 3 from J, leaving 4 bases between them. The CDR3 DNA is TGCAGCGTTGAATGGCACACTGAAGCTTTCTTT. Its protein is CSVEWHTEAFF.

This chain links TRBV30 with TRBJ2-7; 7 bases map to TRBD2. The CDR3 extends over 13 amino acids. The J segment lost 7 bases and the V segment lost 1 base, leaving 7 bases of the junction unmatched. Germline values: CDR1 GTSNPN, CDR2 SVGIG (reference sequence). CDR3: CAWSASLASEQYF. In DNA form, the CDR3 reads TGTGCCTGGAGTGCGTCACTAGCGTCTGAGCAGTACTTC. Supplemented by reference TRBV30 and TRBJ2-7, the full variable domain reads SQTIHQWPATLVQPVGSPLSLECTVEGTSNPNLYWYRQAAGRGLQLLFYSVGIGQISSEVPQNLSASRPQDRQFILSSKKLLLSDSGFYLCAWSASLASEQYFGPGTRLTVT.

This clonotype was recorded many times. The rearrangement links TRBV28 to TRBJ2-5; D is undetermined. Between the trimmed V and J ends, which lost 2 bases and 7 bases, there was a span of 14 bases. This CDR3 is built from 14 residues. Germline-derived CDR1 and CDR2 are MDHEN and SYDVKM. The CDR3 sequence is CASSLVLGERTQYF. CDR3 sequence (DNA): TGTGCCAGCAGTTTAGTGCTCGGAGAAAGGACCCAGTACTTC.

This clonotype was seen a handful of times. The chain carries TRBV15 and TRBJ2-7; 8 bases are shared with TRBD2. The V gene's germline CDR1 is LNHNV and CDR2 YYDKDF (reference sequence). The CDR3 runs to 14 residues. With V trimmed by 5 bases and J by 1 base, 4 bases remained unmatched. The CDR3 sequence is CATSPKRESYEQYF. The DNA of the CDR3 is TGTGCCACCAGCCCGAAGCGGGAGTCCTACGAGCAGTACTTC.

This chain connects TRBV11-1 to TRBJ2-6; no firm D call. V was clipped by 4 bases and J by 0 bases, with 4 bases between them. CDR1 SGHAT and CDR2 FQDESV come from the germline V gene (reference sequence). The CDR3 extends over 14 amino acids. CDR3 loop: CASSYGSGANVLTF. DNA of the CDR3: TGTGCCAGCAGCTATGGCTCTGGGGCCAACGTCCTGACTTTC. Full variable domain (missing parts from reference TRBV11-1 and TRBJ2-6): EAEVAQSPRYKITEKSQAVAFWCDPISGHATLYWYRQILGQGPELLVQFQDESVVDDSQLPKDRFSAERLKGVDSTLKIQPAELGDSAMYLCASSYGSGANVLTFGAGSRLTVL.

This sequence joins TRBV5-5 and TRBJ2-3; D is perhaps TRBD2 (5 bases). The germline CDR1 and CDR2 sequences are SGHKS and YYEKEE (reference sequence). This CDR3 contains 13 residues. The ends were cut back, 7 bases at V and 1 base at J, with 10 bases in the middle. CDR3 coding DNA: TGTGCCAGCTGGGTGGGAGGCACAGATACGCAGTATTTT. Protein product: CASWVGGTDTQYF. Together with reference TRBV5-5 and TRBJ2-3, the CDR3 gives the full variable domain: DAGVTQSPTHLIKTRGQQVTLRCSPISGHKSVSWYQQVLGQGPQFIFQYYEKEERGRGNFPDRFSARQFPNYSSELNVNALLLGDSALYLCASWVGGTDTQYFGPGTRLTVL.

This clonotype was seen at least ten times. V usage is TRBV20-1 and J usage is TRBJ2-1; TRBD1 might be the D (7 bases). The CDR3 is 17 residues long. The V end lost 6 bases, the J end lost 0 bases, and 21 bases lay between the germline ends. Germline V gene data show CDR1 as DFQATT and CDR2 as SNEGSKA (reference sequence). CDR3 coding DNA: TGCAGTGCCGCTAGGTTCAGGGGGGTTAGCTCCTACAATGAGCAGTTCTTC. Protein product: CSAARFRGVSSYNEQFF.